This TCR beta chain was obtained from a study of T cell responses to AZD1222 COVID-19 vaccine (dated by TCRdb to the early 2020s). For the study in its entirety: AZD1222 recipients whose second dose came at about 4 weeks and those whose second dose came at about 12 weeks were combined into one group, since spike-specific TCR depth and breadth did not differ between the two schedules. A total of 233 trial participants underwent TCR sequencing, of whom 207 had received two doses of AZD1222 and some 25 had received two doses of the MenACWY control vaccine. Trial participants were enrolled by age into subgroups of 18-55, 56-69 and 70-plus years, and about 150, 27 and 61 TCR-sequenced participants, respectively, were included in these subgroups.

V is pruned by 0 bases and J by 5 bases, leaving 8 bases of the junction without a gene match. The CDR3 numbers 15 residues from cysteine through phenylalanine. This entry keeps only the CDR3 DNA: 45 bases, framed from base 1. CDR1 SQVTM and CDR2 ANQGSEA are derived from the germline V gene. The CDR3 regions of human TCRbeta chains were analyzed by immunosequencing. On the authors' methods: Repertoire TCRs were matched against a reference library of SARS-CoV-2-specific TCRs generated with the MIRA antigen-specificity platform. Breadth was defined as the fraction of unique TCRs that were SARS-CoV-2-associated. Depth was defined as the fraction of total T cells that were SARS-CoV-2-associated. Using the MIRA data, each spike-specific TCR was assigned both to the spike region to which the TCR was reactive and to a CD4 or CD8 class. Log10-transformed breadth and depth values were compared by one-way ANOVA with Sidak's multiple comparisons tests. The immuneACCESS repertoire file appears here via TCRdb, limited to in-frame rearrangements. These files lack a portion of the clones; in checked studies, under half of the deficit traces to unresolved V genes, and the cause of the others is not known. That table gives V, J and clone size, and the DNA gave D and trimming. For this sample the table gives 90,000 to 150,000 clones, of which roughly 90% were detected only once. Around 8.6% of the sample is in the top ten clones.

Findings and caveats that apply to the study as a whole: Participants were mostly white British, with more females than males. The authors suggested clonal diversity may have been underestimated. Reportedly, close to half of the unique spike-specific TCRs recognized epitopes lying outside the regions that are mutated in the B.1.351 and B.1.1.7 variants. After two AZD1222 doses, both the breadth and the depth of spike-specific TCRs were significantly higher than at day 0 and than in MenACWY recipients. In the small 56-69-year group, the increase in depth fell short of significance, most likely because of low power. The whole spike protein was spanned by vaccine-associated CD4 TCRs, and dominant responses were seen in regions 160-218 and 743-854. Because no day 14 peak-response samples were available, the repertoires could be characterized only after the peak T cell response. Conclusions about previously exposed vaccinees were limited because only 6 or 7 AZD1222 recipients were SARS-CoV-2 seropositive at baseline.

Worth noting for this clone: Which antigen it targets is not known. Nothing much larger sits one base from this clone, and base qualities are not available.

The sample's time point label, decoded: baseline before first vaccination. Samples from vaccinated people were obtained from the UK trials COV001 and COV002, which included a single-blind randomized controlled phase 2/3 trial of AZD1222 (ChAdOx1 nCoV-19) in healthy adults. For TCRbeta chain sequencing, PBMC samples were collected from trial participants at day 0 and at day 28 after the second dose. The chain links TRBV29-1 with TRBJ2-5; 8 bases in between match TRBD1. The starting material was peripheral blood, obtained on day 0 of AZD1222 vaccination. The TCR originated in an adult in good health. The CDR3 loop reads CSVEDGQGARETQYF. In nucleotides, the sequence is TGCAGCGTTGAAGATGGCCAGGGGGCTCGGGAGACCCAGTACTTC.